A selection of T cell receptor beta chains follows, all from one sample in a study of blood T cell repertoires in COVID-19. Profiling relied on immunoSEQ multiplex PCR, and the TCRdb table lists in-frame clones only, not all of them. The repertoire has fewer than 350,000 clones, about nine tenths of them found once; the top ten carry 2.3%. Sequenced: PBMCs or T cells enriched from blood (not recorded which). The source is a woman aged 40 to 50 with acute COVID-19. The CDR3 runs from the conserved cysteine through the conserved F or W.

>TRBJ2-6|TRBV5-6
CASSPLGQGAGANVLTF
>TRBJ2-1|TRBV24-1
CATSVAAGVINEQFF
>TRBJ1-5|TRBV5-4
CASSSGGSNQPQHF
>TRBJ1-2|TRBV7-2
CASSRDTVANYGYTF
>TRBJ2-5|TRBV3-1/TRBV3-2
CASSQPILGLAGGPKETQYF
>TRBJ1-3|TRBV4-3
CASSQDFGTSSGNTIYF
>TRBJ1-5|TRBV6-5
CASCAGKNQPQHF
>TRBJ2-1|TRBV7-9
CASSPPSGRAVEQFF
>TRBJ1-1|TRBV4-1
CASSQYPGAEGQGTEAFF
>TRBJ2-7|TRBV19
CASSIALHEQYF
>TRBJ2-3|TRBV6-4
CASSESGGIDTQYF
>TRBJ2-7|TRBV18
CASSPSDVKEAYEQYF
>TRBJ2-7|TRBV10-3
CAISESGGGPYEQYF
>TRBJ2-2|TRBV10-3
CAISDGLAGLGTGELFF
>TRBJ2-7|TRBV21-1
CASSKGGRRRLSSYEQYF
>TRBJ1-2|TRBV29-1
CSVEWSLGGYTF
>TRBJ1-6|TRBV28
CASSSPDRPLHF
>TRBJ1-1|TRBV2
CASTLQGWNTEAFF
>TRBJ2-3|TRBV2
CASSTDRGGDTQYF
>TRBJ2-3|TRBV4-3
CASSLRGLAGSTDTQYF
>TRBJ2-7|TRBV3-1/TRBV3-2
CASSLMGQISYEQYF
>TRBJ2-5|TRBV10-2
CATTGLAGGTQYF
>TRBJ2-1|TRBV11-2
CASSHLAGYPYNEQFF
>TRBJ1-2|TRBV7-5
CARSLGGDPYGYTF
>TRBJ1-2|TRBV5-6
CASGAQGASANYGYTF
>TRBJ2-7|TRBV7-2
CASSRSGGDSYEQYF
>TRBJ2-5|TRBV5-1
CASSLAGQQETQYF
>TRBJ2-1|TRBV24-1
CATSDPRQGPRLGQFF
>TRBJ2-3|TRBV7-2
CASSYPPGSSLGGGDTQYF
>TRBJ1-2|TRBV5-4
CASSDPGGTGISYGYTF
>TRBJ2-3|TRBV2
CASPFREGSDTQYF